Each of the 7 T cell receptor beta chains below was sequenced from the same sample in a study of cytomegalovirus exposure and HLA in healthy donors. With 60 Vbeta and 13 Jbeta primers, the PCR was carried out. Libraries were prepared by immunoSEQ multiplex PCR; TCRdb keeps only in-frame clonotypes and omits some of them. Among 180,000 or so clones listed, 60% to 80% were seen once. Sequences were obtained from PBMCs. These receptor sequences come from a woman aged 40 to 50 in good health and CMV-seropositive.

The rearrangement links TRBV6-6 to TRBJ1-2; D is possibly TRBD1 (5 bases). V was shortened by 5 bases and J by 3 bases, with 7 bases between the two germline ends. CDR1 is MNHNY, CDR2 SVGAGI, per germline (reference sequence). The CDR3 is 12 residues long. The CDR3 sequence is CASSAGDYGYTF. CDR3 bases: TGTGCCAGCAGTGCGGGGGACTATGGCTACACCTTC.

The V and J genes are TRBV10-2 and TRBJ2-7, with 7 bases that match TRBD2. The CDR3 has 14 residues. CDR1 and CDR2 from the germline V gene are WSHSY and SAAADI. V was pared by 6 bases and J by 2 bases, with 7 bases of the junction left unmatched. The CDR3: CASRRLAETYEQYF. CDR3 nucleotides: TGCGCCAGCAGGAGGCTAGCGGAAACCTACGAGCAGTACTTC.

This clone was counted only a few times. This chain uses TRBV29-1 with TRBJ2-2; 7 nucleotides line up with TRBD2. The CDR3 covers 14 residues. The germline V gene encodes CDR1 SQVTM and CDR2 ANQGSEA. Trimming cost V 7 bases and J 0 bases; bases outside gene matches: 5. The CDR3 here is CSATLASNTGELFF. Here the CDR3 DNA reads TGCAGCGCTACACTAGCGTCGAACACCGGGGAGCTGTTTTTT.

The V and J genes are TRBV5-1 and TRBJ1-2; D gene ambiguous. Trimming stripped 6 bases from V and 2 bases from J, with 11 bases between. Germline CDR1 is SGHRS and CDR2 is YFSETQ. This CDR3 has 13 amino acids. In nucleotides, the CDR3 is TGCGCCAGCACCGGCACAGAGAACTATGGCTACACCTTC. It specifies CASTGTENYGYTF.

This rearrangement joins TRBV7-3 to TRBJ2-3; a possible D gene is TRBD2 (6 bases). This CDR3 is built from 14 residues. V lost 7 bases to trimming and J lost 2 bases, with 13 bases between them. Germline V gives CDR1 SGHTA, CDR2 FQGTGA. The CDR3 DNA reads as TGTGCCAGCACCGATAGCGGTAACACAGATACGCAGTATTTT. Residues: CASTDSGNTDTQYF.

The chain joins TRBV28 to TRBJ2-7; 8 nucleotides line up with TRBD1. The CDR3 totals 16 residues. Germline V gene data show CDR1 as MDHEN and CDR2 as SYDVKM. After removal of 5 bases from V and 0 bases from J, the junction contained 9 bases not matched to a gene. The CDR3 nucleotides read TGTGCCAGCAGTCGGCGGGGACAGGCCGACTCCTACGAGCAGTACTTC. Its translation is CASSRRGQADSYEQYF.

The chain carries TRBV30 and TRBJ2-7; 9 nucleotides line up with TRBD1. This CDR3 spans 20 amino acids. Trimming at V came to 0 bases and at J to 4 bases, leaving 22 bases not matched to a gene. CDR1 and CDR2 from the germline V gene are GTSNPN and SVGIG (reference sequence). The DNA of the CDR3 is TGTGCCTGGAGTGTGGCGCCTTTCGGAGAGATCGGACAGGGGTGGTACGAGCAGTACTTC. It yields the protein CAWSVAPFGEIGQGWYEQYF.